The clone carrying this TCR beta chain was seen only a few times. The antigen is unknown. The CDR3 contains 12 residues. The germline CDR1 and CDR2 sequences are DFQATT and SNEGSKA (reference sequence). V was clipped by 3 bases and J by 4 bases, with 7 bases between them. The sample is drawn from a study of vaccination and CD4 T cells after COVID-19. Study-wide background: Overlapping spike peptides of SARS-CoV-2, HCoV-NL63, HCoV-OC43 and HCoV-229E were used, and cells were stimulated with them.

Sequence data for DNA of cultured CD4+ T cells were generated by the Oncomine TCR Beta short-read assay. One entry per CDR3 protein, called by TCRdb with MiXCR from the PCR reads. The sample holds roughly 9,000 distinct CDR3 sequences; about three fifths are singletons and the top ten take more than 20%. Regarding treatment: approximately nine-day PBMC culture with coronavirus spike peptide pools or control peptides (ViraFEST assay). IL-2 (about 10 IU/ml) and peptide pools (approximately 9.7 ug/ml) were added to cultures of around 2 million PBMCs per well. The rearrangement uses TRBV20-1 and TRBJ1-5, with a tentative D call TRBD1 (5 bases). The sequenced sample was CD4+ T cells from blood, cultured in vitro. The clonotype originates from a human donor who had recovered from COVID-19. The CDR3 protein is CSARAGNQPQHF. The CDR3 coding sequence is TGCAGTGCTAGGGCAGGGAATCAGCCCCAGCATTTT.